A selection of T cell receptor beta chains follows, all from one sample in a study of OX40 agonist ivuxolimab in advanced cancers. This table comes from immunoSEQ multiplex PCR, and its TCRdb copy is limited to in-frame clones, with some not included. The table shows tens of thousands of clones, with about 93% occurring only once. The source material was CD4+ or CD8+ T cells sorted from blood, sampled in a trial of the OX40 agonist ivuxolimab. These receptors all come from an adult with an advanced solid tumor such as melanoma, head and neck, liver or kidney cancer. CDR3s include the opening cysteine and the closing phenylalanine or tryptophan. D genes are given only for firm matches. Size values are once, few and many counts, or a class for expanded clones, and some rows have none.

cdr3_aa	cdr3_nt	d_call	v_call	j_call	clone_size
CASNEGADSGYEQYF	TGTGCCAGCAATGAGGGAGCGGACAGCGGCTACGAGCAGTACTTC	-	TRBV28	TRBJ2-7	-
CASSESGFPIYEQYF	TGTGCCAGTAGTGAGAGCGGGTTCCCCATCTACGAGCAGTACTTC	-	TRBV19	TRBJ2-7	-
CASSFGTGGGYTF	TGTGCCAGCAGCTTCGGGACAGGGGGAGGCTACACCTTC	TRBD1	TRBV7-9	TRBJ1-2	-
CASSMTGTRWELFF	TGTGCCAGCAGCATGACCGGGACTAGGTGGGAGCTGTTTTTT	TRBD2	TRBV11-3	TRBJ2-2	-
CASRGQGREKLFF	TGTGCCAGCAGAGGGCAGGGCCGTGAAAAACTGTTTTTT	-	TRBV28	TRBJ1-4	-
CASSLGLEKLFF	TGTGCCAGCAGTCTGGGTTTAGAAAAACTGTTTTTT	-	TRBV7-9	TRBJ1-4	-
CASSLGDYGDTQYF	TGTGCCAGCAGCTTAGGGGACTACGGAGATACGCAGTATTTT	TRBD2	TRBV11-3	TRBJ2-3	-
CASSFGEDSPLHF	TGTGCCAGCAGCTTTGGCGAAGATTCACCCCTCCACTTT	-	TRBV11-2	TRBJ1-6	-
CASSARIGGPYNEQFF	TGTGCCAGCAGCGCCCGGATAGGGGGCCCCTACAATGAGCAGTTCTTC	TRBD1	TRBV9	TRBJ2-1	-
CASSQWGTSGNTGELFF	TGCGCCAGCAGCCAATGGGGGACTAGCGGGAACACCGGGGAGCTGTTTTTT	TRBD2	TRBV4-1	TRBJ2-2	once
CASSLGVAGGQETQYF	TGTGCCAGCAGCTTAGGGGTAGCGGGGGGCCAAGAGACCCAGTACTTC	TRBD2	TRBV7-3	TRBJ2-5	-
CASSVSQDTIYF	TGTGCCAGCAGCGTAAGTCAGGACACCATATATTTT	-	TRBV9	TRBJ1-3	-
CASSDTMNTEAFF	TGCGCCAGCAGTGACACGATGAACACTGAAGCTTTCTTT	-	TRBV10-2	TRBJ1-1	-
CASSPRQGQDTEAFF	TGTGCCAGCTCACCTAGACAAGGTCAGGACACTGAAGCTTTCTTT	-	TRBV18	TRBJ1-1	-
CASSLGRRGSLRTDTQYF	TGTGCCAGCAGCTTAGGGCGGAGGGGTAGCCTAAGAACAGATACGCAGTATTTT	-	TRBV11-2	TRBJ2-3	-
CAWSVYGGPLAGFTDTQYF	TGTGCCTGGAGTGTATATGGAGGGCCCCTAGCGGGGTTTACAGATACGCAGTATTTT	TRBD2	TRBV30	TRBJ2-3	-
CASSLGEPRSQYF	TGTGCCAGCAGTTTAGGGGAACCACGGTCGCAGTACTTC	-	TRBV28	TRBJ2-5	-
CASSLEQGYGYTF	TGCGCCAGCAGCTTGGAACAGGGCTATGGCTACACCTTC	-	TRBV5-1	TRBJ1-2	-
CASSGTPGLALDTQYF	TGTGCCAGCAGTGGAACACCGGGACTAGCGTTGGATACGCAGTATTTT	TRBD2	TRBV6-1	TRBJ2-3	-
CASSEQEEAEQYF	TGTGCCAGCAGTGAGCAAGAAGAGGCCGAGCAGTACTTC	-	TRBV2	TRBJ2-7	-
CASSPSLRDRDLSEAFF	TGTGCCAGCAGTCCTTCCCTAAGGGACAGGGATCTTTCTGAAGCTTTCTTT	TRBD1	TRBV27	TRBJ1-1	-
CASSQGHDNEQFF	TGTGCCAGCAGCCAAGGGCACGACAATGAGCAGTTCTTC	-	TRBV11-1	TRBJ2-1	-
CASSFTTGELFF	TGCGCCAGCAGCTTCACCACCGGGGAGCTGTTTTTT	-	TRBV5-1	TRBJ2-2	-
CASSSQGTEAFF	TGCGCCAGCAGCTCGCAGGGAACTGAAGCTTTCTTT	-	TRBV5-1	TRBJ1-1	-
CASSLSSRGGNYGYTF	TGCGCCAGCAGCTTGTCAAGTAGGGGAGGGAACTATGGCTACACCTTC	-	TRBV4-1	TRBJ1-2	-
CASSVEGLAAGELFF	TGTGCCAGCAGTGTAGAAGGACTAGCTGCGGGGGAGCTGTTTTTT	TRBD2	TRBV2	TRBJ2-2	few
CASSSSNTDTQYF	TGTGCCAGCAGCTCCTCGAACACAGATACGCAGTATTTT	-	TRBV7-2	TRBJ2-3	-
CASSPGDYGYTF	TGTGCCAGCAGTCCCGGGGACTATGGCTACACCTTC	-	TRBV28	TRBJ1-2	-
CATKEGTEAFF	TGTGCCACCAAGGAGGGCACTGAAGCTTTCTTT	-	TRBV19	TRBJ1-1	-
CASSFQGGYEQYF	TGTGCCAGCAGTTTTCAGGGGGGCTACGAGCAGTACTTC	-	TRBV28	TRBJ2-7	-
CASKSTGNTEAFF	TGTGCCAGTAAGTCGACAGGGAACACTGAAGCTTTCTTT	-	TRBV19	TRBJ1-1	-
CASSSTLNYGYTF	TGTGCCAGCAGTTCAACTCTTAACTATGGCTACACCTTC	-	TRBV28	TRBJ1-2	-
CASSLSSDGRSSAFF	TGTGCCAGCAGCCTCTCCTCGGACGGGAGGTCGTCGGCTTTCTTT	-	TRBV4-2	TRBJ1-1	-
CASSLLASGGYTDTQYF	TGCGCCAGCAGCCTCCTGGCTAGCGGGGGGTACACAGATACGCAGTATTTT	TRBD2	TRBV5-1	TRBJ2-3	few
CASSLYGGGETQYF	TGTGCCAGCAGTTTATATGGGGGAGGGGAGACCCAGTACTTC	TRBD2	TRBV28	TRBJ2-5	-
CASTPDSATNQPQHF	TGTGCCAGCACCCCGGACAGCGCCACTAATCAGCCCCAGCATTTT	-	TRBV27	TRBJ1-5	-
CASSGSNNEQFF	TGTGCCAGCAGCGGATCTAACAATGAGCAGTTCTTC	-	TRBV9	TRBJ2-1	-
CASSDSLVGEQYF	TGCGCCAGCAGTGATTCCCTAGTAGGCGAGCAGTACTTC	-	TRBV10-1	TRBJ2-7	-
CASSPSGKAEQYF	TGCGCCAGCAGCCCCAGCGGCAAGGCCGAGCAGTACTTC	-	TRBV10-1	TRBJ2-7	-
CSVAVGPAYEQYF	TGCAGCGTTGCAGTGGGGCCAGCCTACGAGCAGTACTTC	-	TRBV29-1	TRBJ2-7	once
CASRQGGTTNEKLFF	TGTGCCAGCAGGCAGGGAGGGACAACTAATGAAAAACTGTTTTTT	-	TRBV2	TRBJ1-4	-
CAWSPRRGEQYF	TGTGCCTGGAGTCCCAGACGGGGTGAGCAGTACTTC	-	TRBV30	TRBJ2-7	-
CASSLGVATIYGYTF	TGTGCCAGCAGCTTAGGCGTGGCGACCATCTATGGCTACACCTTC	-	TRBV7-2	TRBJ1-2	-
CASSLAGAQETQYF	TGTGCCAGCAGCTTGGCGGGAGCACAGGAGACCCAGTACTTC	-	TRBV5-5	TRBJ2-5	once
CASSTGTGDNTGELFF	TGTGCCAGCAGTACCGGGACAGGGGATAACACCGGGGAGCTGTTTTTT	-	TRBV21-1	TRBJ2-2	-
CASSPQQGPSYEQYF	TGTGCCAGCAGCCCACAACAGGGGCCCTCCTACGAGCAGTACTTC	TRBD1	TRBV11-2	TRBJ2-7	-
CASSFSGSSYEQYF	TGTGCCAGCAGCTTTAGCGGTAGCTCCTACGAGCAGTACTTC	-	TRBV13	TRBJ2-7	-
CASSLEGQGGSYEQYF	TGCGCCAGCAGCTTAGAGGGACAGGGAGGCTCCTACGAGCAGTACTTC	TRBD1	TRBV5-1	TRBJ2-7	-
CASSPPGLAGDGEQYF	TGTGCCAGCAGCCCACCGGGACTAGCGGGTGACGGCGAGCAGTACTTC	TRBD2	TRBV9	TRBJ2-7	-
CASSQLPQTSGSGEQYF	TGCGCCAGCTCCCAATTACCACAGACTAGCGGGAGCGGCGAGCAGTACTTC	TRBD2	TRBV5-1	TRBJ2-7	-
CASSLTPGLALNAQYF	TGCGCCAGCAGCTTAACCCCGGGACTAGCCCTAAATGCGCAGTATTTT	TRBD2	TRBV5-1	TRBJ2-3	-
CASSQTAPSGGFYEQYF	TGTGCCAGCAGCCAAACAGCTCCTAGCGGGGGTTTCTACGAGCAGTACTTC	TRBD2	TRBV4-2	TRBJ2-7	-
CASSVGQGNEKLFF	TGTGCCAGCAGCGTTGGACAGGGTAATGAAAAACTGTTTTTT	TRBD1	TRBV4-2	TRBJ1-4	-
CASRPQTSSNEQFF	TGCGCCAGCAGGCCCCAGACTAGCTCGAATGAGCAGTTCTTC	TRBD2	TRBV10-1	TRBJ2-1	-